The T cell receptor beta chain under discussion was sequenced for a study of T cell responses to AZD1222 COVID-19 vaccine. Germline V gene data show CDR1 as LGHDT and CDR2 as YNNKEL (reference sequence). The CDR3 consists of 16 residues. V was pared by 0 bases and J by 8 bases, with 16 bases between. Generated by immunoSEQ multiplex PCR, the TCRdb table keeps only in-frame clones and is missing some. The sample holds roughly 160,000 clones, roughly nine tenths seen once. Second doses were pooled across both intervals (about 4 or about 12 weeks). Study results and limitations: Just 6 or 7 people given AZD1222 tested seropositive at baseline. Clonal diversity was possibly underestimated, and the donors were mostly white British, with more females. Per reports, nearly half of all spike-specific TCRs target regions that are unmutated in variants.

This clone was picked up one time. Its specificity is unknown. Sample: peripheral blood, taken 28 days after the second AZD1222 dose. The sequence derives from an adult who received the AZD1222 COVID-19 vaccine. This rearrangement joins TRBV3-1 (or the pseudogene TRBV3-2) to TRBJ1-4; TRBD1 is a possible D gene (6 bases). Here the CDR3 reads CASSQDLQGGDEKLFF. The CDR3 DNA reads as TGTGCCAGCAGCCAAGATTTACAGGGTGGAGACGAAAAACTGTTTTTT.